This T cell receptor beta chain was captured in a study of a mutant IDH1 vaccine in newly diagnosed glioma (dated by TCRdb to about 2021). Describing the broader study: In the chemotherapy-containing groups, vaccination started alongside temozolomide cycles, whereas in patients who had radiotherapy alone it started 4-6 weeks after radiotherapy. Visit V12 was the week-35 safety follow-up and visit V13 was the week-47 end of study. Before enrollment, patients had received standard therapy of radiotherapy alone, temozolomide alone, or radiochemotherapy with temozolomide; most received the combination. For exploratory analyses, longitudinal TCRB deep sequencing was carried out in 25 treated patients wherever samples were available. Peripheral blood samples were drawn at six visits, namely V03 (baseline), V05, V07, V10, V12 and V13. Of the 32 patients who were treated, about 62% were male and approximately 40% were female, and the mean age was around 40 years. Broad study findings and their caveats: Availability determined which PBMC samples were chosen for TCRB deep sequencing. Vaccine-induced immune responses across multiple MHC alleles were detected in 80% to 95% of patients. According to the authors, sample limitations meant that analyses of patient blood samples could not be reproduced. Pseudoprogression appeared unrelated to alterations in the top peripheral T cell clonotypes detected by TCRB sequencing.

This sample's time point label indicates: week 35, safety follow-up. A 20-mer mutant IDH1 peptide at 300 micrograms in Montanide made up each vaccine dose, which was injected subcutaneously together with topical imiquimod. Patients received eight vaccinations in weeks 1, 3, 5, 7, 11, 15, 19 and 23, corresponding to visits V03 through V10. All donors had newly diagnosed IDH1-mutant astrocytomas of WHO grade 3 or 4 that showed loss of nuclear ATRX. The samples were drawn from NOA16, a multicentre, single-arm, open-label phase I trial in Germany that tested a mutant IDH1 peptide vaccine in humans for the first time. Genomic DNA for TCRB sequencing was extracted from EDTA blood using the DNeasy Blood and Tissue Kit. The library was obtained by the immunoSEQ multiplex PCR assay. Following the manufacturer's protocol, the hsTCRB Kit was used to amplify rearranged TCR beta chain sequences. Sequencing of TCRB libraries was carried out on an Illumina MiSeq. Turning to the authors' computational methods: The kit vendor's proprietary platform handled demultiplexing, trimming and gene mapping. What TCRdb holds here is the immuneACCESS table cut down to in-frame rearrangements. Part of the clones is not present; checked against another copy, under half of the missing clones reflect an unresolved V gene, and the others are unexplained. The DNA gave D and trimming, while V, J and clone size come from that table. This sample lists roughly 52,000 clones; about 79% were detected once. The ten largest clones add up to more than 9% of the sample.

Turning to this clone: What antigen it recognizes has not been identified. No base quality values were provided; no much bigger clone lies one nucleotide off.

CDR1 SGHRS and CDR2 YFSETQ are derived from the germline V gene. V and J are truncated by 3 bases and 4 bases respectively, leaving an intervening sequence of 20 bases. From the cysteine up to the phenylalanine, the CDR3 has a length of 17 residues. Here the CDR3 DNA is all that survives: 51 bases in frame from base 1. Here the sequenced sample was PBMCs, taken from a glioma patient whose treatment included an IDH1 peptide vaccine. The receptor was isolated from a man in his forties with glioma. The chain joins TRBV5-1 to TRBJ2-1; the D gene lacks a confident call. The sequenced DNA: TGCGCCAGCAGCTCTTACTCGACCGAACTAAAGTACAATGAGCAGTTCTTC. Its protein reads: CASSSYSTELKYNEQFF.